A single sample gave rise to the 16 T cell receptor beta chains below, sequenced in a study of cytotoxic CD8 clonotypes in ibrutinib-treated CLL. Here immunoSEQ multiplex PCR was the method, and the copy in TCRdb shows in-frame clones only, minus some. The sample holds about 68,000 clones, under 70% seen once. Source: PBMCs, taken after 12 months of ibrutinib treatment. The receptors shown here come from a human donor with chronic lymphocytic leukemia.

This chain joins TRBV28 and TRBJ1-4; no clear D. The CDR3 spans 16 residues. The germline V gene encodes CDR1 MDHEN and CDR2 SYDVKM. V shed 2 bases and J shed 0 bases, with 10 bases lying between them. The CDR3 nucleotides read TGTGCCAGCAGTTTAGGTTCGGCCGCAACTAATGAAAAACTGTTTTTT. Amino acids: CASSLGSAATNEKLFF.

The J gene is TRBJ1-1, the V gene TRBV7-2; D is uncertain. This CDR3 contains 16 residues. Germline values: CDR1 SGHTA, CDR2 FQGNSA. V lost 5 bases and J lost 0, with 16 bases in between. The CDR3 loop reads CASSQPRVGLNTEAFF. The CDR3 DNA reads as TGTGCCAGCAGCCAACCCCGGGTGGGGTTGAACACTGAAGCTTTCTTT.

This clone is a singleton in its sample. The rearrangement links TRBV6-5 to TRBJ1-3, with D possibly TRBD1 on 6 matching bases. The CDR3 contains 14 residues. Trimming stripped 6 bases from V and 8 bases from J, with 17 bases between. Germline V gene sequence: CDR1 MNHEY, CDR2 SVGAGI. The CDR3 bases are TGTGCCAGCAGATCAACAGGGATCGTAGACACCATATATTTT. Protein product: CASRSTGIVDTIYF.

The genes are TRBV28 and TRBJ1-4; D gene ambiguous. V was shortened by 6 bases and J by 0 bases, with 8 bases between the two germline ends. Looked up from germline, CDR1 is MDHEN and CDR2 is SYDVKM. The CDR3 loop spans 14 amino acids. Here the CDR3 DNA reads TGTGCCAGCAGCCTCAGGTCAACTAATGAAAAACTGTTTTTT. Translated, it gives CASSLRSTNEKLFF.

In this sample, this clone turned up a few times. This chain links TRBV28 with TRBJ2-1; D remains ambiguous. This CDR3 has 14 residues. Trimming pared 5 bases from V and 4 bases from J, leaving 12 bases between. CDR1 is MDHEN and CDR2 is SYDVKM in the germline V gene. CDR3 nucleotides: TGTGCCAGCAGTAAGTTCGGAGAGTACAATGAGCAGTTCTTC. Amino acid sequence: CASSKFGEYNEQFF. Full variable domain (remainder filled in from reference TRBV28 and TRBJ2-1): DVKVTQSSRYLVKRTGEKVFLECVQDMDHENMFWYRQDPGLGLRLIYFSYDVKMKEKGDIPEGYSVSREKKERFSLILESASTNQTSMYLCASSKFGEYNEQFFGPGTRLTVL.

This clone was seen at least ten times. CDR3 nucleotide sequence: TGTGCCAGTAGCCCTTCACACTTGACCTATGGCTACACCTTC. Translated, it gives CASSPSHLTYGYTF. The gene calls are TRBV19 and TRBJ1-2; D is ambiguous. The CDR3 spans 14 residues. Germline assignment: CDR1 LNHDA and CDR2 SQIVND (reference sequence). Trimming shortened V by 6 bases and J by 4 bases, and 15 bases separated the two germline ends.

The CDR3 spells CASSLSQQETQYF. The CDR3 DNA follows: TGTGCCAGCAGCTTGAGTCAGCAAGAGACCCAGTACTTC. The chain recombines TRBV7-3 with TRBJ2-5, with D unresolved. Germline V CDR1 and CDR2: SGHTA, FQGTGA. V lost 3 bases to trimming and J lost 2 bases, with 7 bases between them. This CDR3 contains 13 residues.

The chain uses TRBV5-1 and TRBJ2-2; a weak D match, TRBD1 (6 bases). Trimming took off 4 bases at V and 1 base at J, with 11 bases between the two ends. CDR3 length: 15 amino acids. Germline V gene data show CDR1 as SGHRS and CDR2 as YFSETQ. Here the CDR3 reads CASSPGHMNTGELFF. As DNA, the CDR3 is TGCGCCAGCAGCCCGGGACATATGAACACCGGGGAGCTGTTTTTT.

CDR3 amino acids: CASSQAGGGLNTEAFF. CDR3 nucleotides: TGCGCCAGCAGCCAAGCAGGGGGGGGGTTGAACACTGAAGCTTTCTTT. This chain joins TRBV4-1 and TRBJ1-1; 7 nucleotides align to TRBD1. CDR1 and CDR2 (germline): MGHRA, YSYEKL. CDR3 length: 16 amino acids. V lost 1 base and J lost 0; bases outside the gene matches: 5.

The chain's CDR3 is CASSLVLGKGNSPLHF. The CDR3, as DNA: TGTGCCAGCAGCTTAGTCCTGGGAAAAGGGAATTCACCCCTCCACTTT. The V gene is TRBV11-2, the J gene TRBJ1-6; unclear D gene. The germline V and J ends were trimmed by 1 base and 7 bases, with 14 bases remaining between them. The CDR3 sequence is 16 residues long. Germline V gene data show CDR1 as SGHAT and CDR2 as FQNNGV.

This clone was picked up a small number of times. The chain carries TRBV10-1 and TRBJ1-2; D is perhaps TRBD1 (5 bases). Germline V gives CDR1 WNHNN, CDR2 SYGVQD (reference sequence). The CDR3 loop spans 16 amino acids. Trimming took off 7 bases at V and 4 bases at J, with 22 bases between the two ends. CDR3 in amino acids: CASMIRGHHLTYGYTF. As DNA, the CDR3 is TGCGCCAGCATGATTCGAGGACACCACCTCACCTATGGCTACACCTTC.

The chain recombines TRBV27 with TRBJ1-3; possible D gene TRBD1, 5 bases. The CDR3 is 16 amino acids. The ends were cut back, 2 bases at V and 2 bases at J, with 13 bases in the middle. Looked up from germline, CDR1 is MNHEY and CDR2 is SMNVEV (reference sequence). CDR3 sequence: CASSLIGGIAGNTIYF. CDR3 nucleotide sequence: TGTGCCAGCAGTTTAATTGGGGGAATTGCTGGAAACACCATATATTTT.

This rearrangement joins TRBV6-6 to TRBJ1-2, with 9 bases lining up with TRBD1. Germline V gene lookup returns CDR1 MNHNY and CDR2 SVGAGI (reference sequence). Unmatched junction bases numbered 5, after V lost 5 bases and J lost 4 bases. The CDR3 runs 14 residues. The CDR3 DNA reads TGTGCCAGCAGTGGACAGGGGACAAGCTATGGCTACACCTTC. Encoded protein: CASSGQGTSYGYTF.

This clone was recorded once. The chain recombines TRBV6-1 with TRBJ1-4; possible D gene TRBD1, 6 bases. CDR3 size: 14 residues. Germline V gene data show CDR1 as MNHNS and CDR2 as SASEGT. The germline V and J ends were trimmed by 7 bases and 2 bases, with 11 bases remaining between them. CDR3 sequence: CASNIQGTNEKLFF. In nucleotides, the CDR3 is TGTGCCAGCAACATACAGGGCACTAATGAAAAACTGTTTTTT.

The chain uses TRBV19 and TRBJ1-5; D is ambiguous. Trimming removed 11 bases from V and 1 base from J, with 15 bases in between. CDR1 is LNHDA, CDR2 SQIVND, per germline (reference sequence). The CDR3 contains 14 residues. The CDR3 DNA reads TGTGCCGCAGACACGGTGGTGAGCAATCAGCCCCAGCATTTT. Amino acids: CAADTVVSNQPQHF.

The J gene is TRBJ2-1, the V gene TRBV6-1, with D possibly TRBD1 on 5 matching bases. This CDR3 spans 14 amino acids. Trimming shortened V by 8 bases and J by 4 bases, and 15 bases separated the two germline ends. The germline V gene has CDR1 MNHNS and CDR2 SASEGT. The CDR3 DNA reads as TGTGCCAGCGTTCCGAGGACACGGTACAATGAGCAGTTCTTC. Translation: CASVPRTRYNEQFF.